The next 23 T cell receptor beta chains were all read from a single sample in a study of T cells in Graves' hyperthyroidism and ophthalmopathy. Template material for amplifying TCR beta CDR3 regions consisted of RNA transcripts. The TCR CDR3 first-round RT-PCR relied on the HTBI primer set. TCRdb fed the multiplex PCR reads into MiXCR, producing one record per CDR3 protein. The repertoire holds 400,000 to 550,000 distinct CDR3 sequences, approximately 25% seen once, with about 11% in the top ten. Sequenced material: blood. These TCRs come from a woman aged 25 to 39 with Graves' ophthalmopathy.

This clonotype occurred a few times. The CDR3 nucleotides are TGTGCCAGCAGTTTAGGGGCCTGGGGTGGCTACACCTTC. Encoded protein: CASSLGAWGGYTF. The chain joins TRBV12-3 or TRBV12-4 to TRBJ1-2; D not resolved. With 1 base removed from V and 7 bases from J, the gap between germline ends came to 10 bases. CDR3 size: 13 residues.

The chain combines TRBV2 with TRBJ2-7; 10 bases line up with TRBD2. Germline-derived CDR1 and CDR2 are SNHLY and FYNNEI. The CDR3 has 16 amino acids. V dropped 8 bases and J dropped 3; count of bases not matched to a gene: 13. The CDR3 is CASLRGLAGVNYEQYF. In DNA, the CDR3 is TGTGCCAGCCTAAGGGGGCTAGCGGGAGTCAACTACGAGCAGTACTTC.

Comments on this clonotype: The conserved phenylalanine or tryptophan normally closing the CDR3 is absent here, so this likely arose from a read error. The rearrangement uses TRBV5-1 and TRBJ2-7; possible D gene TRBD2, 5 bases. The CDR3 runs 13 residues. The V gene lost 0 bases and the J gene lost 7 bases, with 11 bases spanning the gap. Germline CDR1 is SGHRS and CDR2 is YFSETQ. The CDR3 here is CASSLDGVGEQYY. The CDR3 coding sequence is TGCGCCAGCAGCTTGGACGGGGTTGGGGAGCAGTACTAC.

J is TRBJ1-2 and V is TRBV9, with D perhaps matching TRBD1 (5 bases). Deletions cut 4 bases from V and 4 bases from J, with 14 bases between. The CDR3 is made up of 14 amino acids. Germline V gives CDR1 SGDLS, CDR2 YYNGEE. The DNA of the CDR3 is TGTGCCAGCAGCCCTTGGTGGAGGGGCTATGGCTACACCTTC. Amino acid sequence: CASSPWWRGYGYTF.

The gene calls are TRBV28 and TRBJ2-5, with unresolved D. Per germline, CDR1 MDHEN and CDR2 SYDVKM. The CDR3 consists of 13 residues. The V end lost 4 bases, the J end lost 5 bases, and 11 bases lay between the germline ends. In nucleotides, the CDR3 is TGTGCCAGCAGTTCGACGGAACGGGAGACCCAGTACTTC. Its protein product is CASSSTERETQYF.

This clonotype was picked up a small number of times. The rearrangement uses TRBV6-4 and TRBJ2-6; 10 bases line up with TRBD2. V lost 7 bases and J lost 3; bases outside the gene matches: 9. The CDR3 has 17 amino acids. Germline V gene lookup returns CDR1 MRHNA and CDR2 SNTAGT. The CDR3 nucleotides read TGTGCCAGCACTGCACTAGCGGGGCGCTTTGGGGCCAACGTCCTGACTTTC. Its translation: CASTALAGRFGANVLTF.

Many counts were recorded for this clonotype. The chain employs TRBV6-1 and TRBJ1-1; a possible D gene is TRBD1 (5 bases). This CDR3 has 13 residues. Germline CDR1 reads MNHNS; CDR2 reads SASEGT. Trimming left V 7 bases short and J 8 bases short, with 17 bases between. Here the CDR3 DNA reads TGTGCCAGCACCGCCGACGGGGCGCTGGAAGCTTTCTTT. Residues: CASTADGALEAFF.

The chain is built from TRBV2 and TRBJ1-1; 9 bases line up with TRBD1. The CDR3 has 15 amino acids. Germline V lookup: CDR1 SNHLY, CDR2 FYNNEI. V lost 2 bases to trimming and J lost 1 base; unmatched junction nucleotides: 2. This CDR3 reads CASSETGGANTEAFF. The CDR3 coding sequence is TGTGCCAGCAGTGAAACAGGGGGCGCGAACACTGAAGCTTTCTTT.

This clonotype was counted a few times. This CDR3 reads CASSLSSALGYTF. Written as DNA, the CDR3 is TGTGCCAGCAGCTTGAGCAGCGCTCTGGGCTACACCTTC. The chain recombines TRBV7-9 with TRBJ1-2; D is undetermined. CDR1 is SEHNR and CDR2 is FQNEAQ in the germline V gene (reference sequence). CDR3 length: 13 amino acids. V lost 3 bases to trimming and J lost 8 bases, with 13 bases between them.

This clonotype came up many times. CDR3 sequence: CAWSDTYEQYF. The CDR3 nucleotides read TGTGCCTGGAGTGATACCTACGAGCAGTACTTC. This chain joins TRBV30 and TRBJ2-7; D remains unclear. V gave up 1 base and J gave up 2 bases, with 3 bases separating them. The CDR3 runs to 11 residues. CDR1 is GTSNPN and CDR2 is SVGIG in the germline V gene (reference sequence).

This clonotype was recorded many times. This chain joins TRBV4-2 and TRBJ2-7; D perhaps matches TRBD1 (5 bases). This CDR3 has 14 residues. V shed 2 bases and J shed 3 bases, with 11 bases lying between them. In germline, CDR1 is LGHNA, CDR2 YNFKEQ. The DNA of the CDR3 is TGTGCCAGCAGCCAACTCAGAGACAGCTACGAGCAGTACTTC. Translating gives CASSQLRDSYEQYF.

Many counts were recorded for this clonotype. V and J are TRBV18 and TRBJ1-3; D perhaps matches TRBD1 (5 bases). The germline V and J ends were trimmed by 3 bases and 12 bases, with 21 bases remaining between them. Per germline, CDR1 KGHSH and CDR2 LQKENI. This CDR3 is 15 amino acids long. CDR3 residues: CASSPQQDLPLGIYF. DNA of the CDR3: TGTGCCAGCTCACCGCAACAGGACCTCCCTTTGGGCATATATTTT.

J is TRBJ1-2 and V is TRBV11-2; D might be TRBD1 (6 bases). CDR3 size: 16 residues. Germline CDR1 and CDR2: SGHAT and FQNNGV. The germline V and J ends were trimmed by 3 bases and 0 bases, with 14 bases remaining between them. CDR3 amino acids: CASSFDHRVPNYGYTF. CDR3 bases: TGTGCCAGCAGCTTTGACCACAGGGTCCCTAACTATGGCTACACCTTC. The full variable domain, rest sourced from reference TRBV11-2 and TRBJ1-2, is EAGVAQSPRYKIIEKRQSVAFWCNPISGHATLYWYQQILGQGPKLLIQFQNNGVVDDSQLPKDRFSAERLKGVDSTLKIQPAKLEDSAVYLCASSFDHRVPNYGYTFGSGTRLTVV.

This clonotype was observed at least ten times. As the CDR3 is not closed by the conserved phenylalanine or tryptophan, this likely results from a read error. The V and J genes are TRBV6-5 and TRBJ1-1; 7 positions agree with TRBD1. Trimming took 4 bases from V and 5 from J; bases not matched to a gene: 10. The CDR3 is 15 amino acids. CDR1 and CDR2 from the germline V gene are MNHEY and SVGAGI. As DNA, the CDR3 is TGTGCCAGCAGTTCCGGGACTCAGGGGGGGACTGAAGCTTTCCTT. This translates into CASSSGTQGGTEAFL.

In its sample, this clonotype was seen many times. The chain couples TRBV12-3 or TRBV12-4 to TRBJ2-5, with D perhaps matching TRBD1 or TRBD2 (6 bases each). With 3 bases removed from V and 4 bases from J, the gap between germline ends came to 12 bases. CDR3 length: 14 amino acids. Here the CDR3 reads CASSLTGGRETQYF. As DNA, the CDR3 is TGTGCCAGCAGTTTGACAGGAGGGAGAGAGACCCAGTACTTC.

This clonotype showed up many times. This chain joins TRBV6-5 and TRBJ2-2; the D gene is possibly TRBD2 (5 bases). The CDR3 totals 15 residues. Trimming stripped 3 bases from V and 2 bases from J, with 10 bases between. Germline V gene data show CDR1 as MNHEY and CDR2 as SVGAGI. CDR3: CASSYAGANTGELFF. The DNA for the CDR3 is TGTGCCAGCAGTTATGCGGGCGCCAACACCGGGGAGCTGTTTTTT.

This clonotype was counted at least ten times. The chain uses TRBV10-3 and TRBJ2-5; 8 bases map to TRBD1. In germline, CDR1 is ENHRY, CDR2 SYGVKD. After removal of 3 bases from V and 5 bases from J, the junction contained 8 bases not matched to a gene. CDR3 size: 15 residues. The CDR3: CAISESDYRGETQYF. CDR3 nucleotide sequence: TGTGCCATCAGTGAATCAGACTACAGGGGGGAGACCCAGTACTTC.

This clonotype was seen many times. J is TRBJ2-4 and V is TRBV28; D gene uncertain. Trimming stripped 5 bases from V and 3 bases from J, with 8 bases between. CDR1 is MDHEN, CDR2 SYDVKM, per germline. The CDR3 is 13 residues long. The CDR3 spells CASSLPGKNIQYF. CDR3 bases: TGTGCCAGCAGTCTCCCAGGCAAAAACATTCAGTACTTC.

The chain is built from TRBV20-1 and TRBJ1-3, with 7 bases matching TRBD1. The germline V gene has CDR1 DFQATT and CDR2 SNEGSKA (reference sequence). Trimming cost V 3 bases and J 6 bases; bases outside gene matches: 5. This CDR3 is 13 amino acids long. The CDR3 here is CSASRQGLNTIYF. CDR3 in DNA: TGCAGTGCTAGCCGACAGGGCTTAAACACCATATATTTT.

This clonotype has at least ten counts. The chain recombines TRBV6-1 with TRBJ2-7, with D perhaps TRBD1 or TRBD2 (5 bases each). The length of the CDR3 is 13 residues. V was pared by 3 bases and J by 5 bases, with 11 bases between. CDR1 and CDR2 (germline): MNHNS, SASEGT. CDR3 DNA sequence: TGTGCCAGCAGTGAGGGTGGGGGACACGAGCAGTACTTC. Encoded protein: CASSEGGGHEQYF.

This clonotype occurred many times. This chain connects TRBV11-2 to TRBJ2-5, with D possibly matching TRBD2 (6 bases). Trimming removed 1 base from V and 4 bases from J, with 13 bases in between. Germline V lookup: CDR1 SGHAT, CDR2 FQNNGV. The CDR3 length is 15 residues. The CDR3 region has the DNA TGTGCCAGCAGCTTAGGGAGTAGCGGTGGAGAGACCCAGTACTTC. It yields the protein CASSLGSSGGETQYF.

This clonotype was counted ten times or more. This sequence joins TRBV20-1 and TRBJ2-7; D is undetermined. The CDR3 runs 13 residues. Germline CDR1 and CDR2: DFQATT and SNEGSKA (reference sequence). The V gene lost 2 bases and the J gene lost 0 bases, with 8 bases spanning the gap. CDR3 in amino acids: CSARLSASYEQYF. In nucleotides, the CDR3 is TGCAGTGCTAGACTTTCTGCCTCCTACGAGCAGTACTTC.

This rearrangement joins TRBV30 to TRBJ1-1; D is unresolved. V was cut by 3 bases and J by 3 bases, with 8 bases left in between. The CDR3 is 12 amino acids. The germline CDR1 and CDR2 sequences are GTSNPN and SVGIG (reference sequence). The CDR3 nucleotides read TGTGCCTGGAGCCCAAGGTACACTGAAGCTTTCTTT. It is translated as CAWSPRYTEAFF.